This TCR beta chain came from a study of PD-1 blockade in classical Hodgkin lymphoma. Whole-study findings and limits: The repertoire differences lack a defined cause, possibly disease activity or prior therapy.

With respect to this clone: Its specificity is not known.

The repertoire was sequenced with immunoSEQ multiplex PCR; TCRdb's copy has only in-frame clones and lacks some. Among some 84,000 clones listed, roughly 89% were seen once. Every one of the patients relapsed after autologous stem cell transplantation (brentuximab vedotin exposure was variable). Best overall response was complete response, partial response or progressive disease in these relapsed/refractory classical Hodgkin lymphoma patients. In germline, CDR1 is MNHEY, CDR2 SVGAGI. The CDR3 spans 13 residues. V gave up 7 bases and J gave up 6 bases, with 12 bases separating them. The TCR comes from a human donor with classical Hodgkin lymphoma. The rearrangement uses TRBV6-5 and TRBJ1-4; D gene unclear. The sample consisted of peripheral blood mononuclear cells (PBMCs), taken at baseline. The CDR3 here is CASKGTSDEKLFF. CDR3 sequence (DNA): TGTGCCAGCAAGGGCACATCGGATGAAAAACTGTTTTTT.